This TCR beta chain was obtained from a study of blood T cells in healthy people across ages. The use of a sample-barcoded 5' primer and a J-beta primer mix characterized a second PCR of roughly 6 to 11 cycles. TCRdb independently ran MiXCR on the 5' RACE reads; one entry per CDR3 protein. The data hold hundreds of thousands of distinct CDR3 sequences, with around 42% observed a single time. The germline gives CDR1 MGHDK, CDR2 SYGVNS. Trimming cost V 8 bases and J 1 base, with 11 bases left between them. There are 14 residues in the CDR3. Sequences were obtained from blood. The chain recombines TRBV25-1 with TRBJ2-2; the D is unclear. The sequence came from a man in his sixties in good health. The CDR3 DNA is TGTGCCAGCCGAGTACCGGGGAACACCGGGGAGCTGTTTTTT. Its translation is CASRVPGNTGELFF.